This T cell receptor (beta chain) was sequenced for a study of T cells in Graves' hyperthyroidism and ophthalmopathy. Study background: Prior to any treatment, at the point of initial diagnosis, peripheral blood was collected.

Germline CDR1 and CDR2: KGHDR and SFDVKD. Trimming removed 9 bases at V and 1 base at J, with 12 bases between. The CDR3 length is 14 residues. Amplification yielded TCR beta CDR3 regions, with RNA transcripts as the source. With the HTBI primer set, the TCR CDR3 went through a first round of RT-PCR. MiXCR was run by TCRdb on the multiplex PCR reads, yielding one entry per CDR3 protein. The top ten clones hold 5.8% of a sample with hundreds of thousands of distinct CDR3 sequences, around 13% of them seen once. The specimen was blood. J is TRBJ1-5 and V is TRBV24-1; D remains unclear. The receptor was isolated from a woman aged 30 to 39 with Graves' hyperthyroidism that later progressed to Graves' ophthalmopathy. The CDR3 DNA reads TGTGCCACCGGTGTGGGCCAGAGCAATCAGCCCCAGCATTTT. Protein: CATGVGQSNQPQHF.